This TCR beta chain was captured in a study of cytomegalovirus exposure and HLA in healthy donors. Findings of the study overall: It was in a later analysis that TCR association rates were seen to vary by HLA locus, highest for DRB1 and lowest for HLA-C. Indistinguishability led to the exclusion of some V segments, TRBV6-2 and TRBV6-3 included. Earlier results showed most TCR beta V segments being productive about 90% or about 30% of the time. In vitro experiments confirmed that three CMV-associated chains were specific for CMV antigens.

The V gene's germline CDR1 is MNHNY and CDR2 SVGAGI (reference sequence). This CDR3 is built from 16 residues. V lost 6 bases to trimming and J lost 3 bases; unmatched junction nucleotides: 7. This clone was seen more than once but under ten times. The antigen is undetermined. The primer mix had 60 Vbeta and 13 Jbeta primers. Profiled with immunoSEQ multiplex PCR; TCRdb holds only in-frame clones, not every one. In the table there are under 200,000 clones, 75% to 90% of which are singletons. Source material: PBMCs. The chain combines TRBV6-6 with TRBJ2-7; TRBD2 agrees at 14 bases. This receptor was identified in a woman under 30 in good health and CMV-seronegative. The DNA of the CDR3 is TGTGCCAGCAGACACTCGGGACTAGCGGGAGACTACGAGCAGTACTTC. Its translation is CASRHSGLAGDYEQYF.